One and the same sample provided the 4 T cell receptor beta chains below, sequenced in a study of blood T cell repertoires in COVID-19. Assay: immunoSEQ multiplex PCR; the TCRdb copy retains only in-frame clones and omits some. The sample yields fewer than 350,000 clones, roughly 90% seen once. Material: PBMCs or T cells enriched from blood (not recorded which). The receptor set was obtained from a woman aged 40-49 years with acute COVID-19.

This clone was observed a single time. The V and J genes are TRBV5-5 and TRBJ2-1, with TRBD1 matching over 7 bases. With 3 bases clipped from V and 0 bases from J, the junction kept 9 bases outside the gene matches. In germline, CDR1 is SGHKS, CDR2 YYEKEE (reference sequence). This CDR3 is 17 amino acids long. As DNA, the CDR3 is TGTGCCAGCAGCTCGCTCCTTGGGACAGCCTCCTACAATGAGCAGTTCTTC. It is translated as CASSSLLGTASYNEQFF.

This rearrangement joins TRBV27 to TRBJ1-1, with 7 bases matching TRBD1. Germline-derived CDR1 and CDR2 are MNHEY and SMNVEV (reference sequence). With 3 bases clipped from V and 0 bases from J, the junction kept 1 base outside the gene matches. This CDR3 is built from 14 residues. The CDR3 sequence is CASSLTGMNTEAFF. The DNA of the CDR3 is TGTGCCAGCAGTTTGACAGGGATGAACACTGAAGCTTTCTTT.

The chain uses TRBV2 and TRBJ2-2; D is undetermined. Trimming removed 6 bases at V and 0 bases at J, with 8 bases between. This CDR3 has 14 residues. Per germline, CDR1 SNHLY and CDR2 FYNNEI. In DNA form, the CDR3 reads TGTGCCAGCAGAGCCGAAACGAACACCGGGGAGCTGTTTTTT. Encoded protein: CASRAETNTGELFF.

The V call is TRBV4-1, the J call TRBJ2-1; maybe TRBD2 (5 bases). The CDR3 consists of 18 residues. Germline loops: CDR1 MGHRA, CDR2 YSYEKL. V was pared by 0 bases and J by 1 base, with 16 bases between. The CDR3 protein is CASSQDLGSGFSYNEQFF. In nucleotides, the CDR3 is TGCGCCAGCAGCCAAGATCTAGGCAGCGGATTTTCCTACAATGAGCAGTTCTTC.